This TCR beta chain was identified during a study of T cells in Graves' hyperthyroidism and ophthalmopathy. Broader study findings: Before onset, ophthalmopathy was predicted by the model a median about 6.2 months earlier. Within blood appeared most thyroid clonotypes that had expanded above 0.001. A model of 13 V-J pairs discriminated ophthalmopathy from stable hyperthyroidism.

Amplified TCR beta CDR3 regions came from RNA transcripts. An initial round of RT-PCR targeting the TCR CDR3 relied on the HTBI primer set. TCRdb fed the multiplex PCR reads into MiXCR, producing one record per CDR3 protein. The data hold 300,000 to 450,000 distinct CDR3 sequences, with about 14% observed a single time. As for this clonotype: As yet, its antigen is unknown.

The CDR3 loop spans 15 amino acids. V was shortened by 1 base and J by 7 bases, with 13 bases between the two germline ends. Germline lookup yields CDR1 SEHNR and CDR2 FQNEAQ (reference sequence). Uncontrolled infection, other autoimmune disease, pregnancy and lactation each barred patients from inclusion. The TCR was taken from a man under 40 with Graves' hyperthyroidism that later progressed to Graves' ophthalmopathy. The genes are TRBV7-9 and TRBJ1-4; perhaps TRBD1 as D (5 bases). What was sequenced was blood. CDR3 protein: CASSLGRVRSEKLFF. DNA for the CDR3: TGTGCCAGCAGCTTAGGCAGGGTTCGGAGTGAAAAACTGTTTTTT. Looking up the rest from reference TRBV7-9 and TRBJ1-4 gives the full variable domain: DTGVSQNPRHKITKRGQNVTFRCDPISEHNRLYWYRQTLGQGPEFLTYFQNEAQLEKSRLLSDRFSAERPKGSFSTLEIQRTEQGDSAMYLCASSLGRVRSEKLFFGSGTQLSVL.